A single sample gave rise to the 5 T cell receptor beta chains below, sequenced in a study of identical twins. TCRdb called the 5' RACE reads again in MiXCR, with one record for every CDR3 protein. Counted here are hundreds of thousands of distinct CDR3 sequences, approximately 6% occurring once; the ten biggest clones make up around 1.7%. The specimen was naive T cells sorted from blood. These receptors all stem from a man aged 18 to 30 in good health.

At least ten counts were recorded for this clonotype. This chain uses TRBV5-1 with TRBJ2-1; 8 bases are a match to TRBD2. With V trimmed by 0 bases and J by 2 bases, 10 bases remained unmatched. The germline V gene has CDR1 SGHRS and CDR2 YFSETQ. This CDR3 has 18 amino acids. The CDR3 DNA is TGCGCCAGCAGCTTGGGTTTCGGATTAGCGGGAACCTACAATGAGCAGTTCTTC. Amino acids: CASSLGFGLAGTYNEQFF.

This clonotype was observed a handful of times. V gene TRBV3-1 combines with J gene TRBJ2-5; D perhaps matches TRBD2 (6 bases). V was clipped by 2 bases and J by 5 bases, with 12 bases between them. Germline V gene lookup returns CDR1 LGHDT and CDR2 YNNKEL (reference sequence). CDR3 length equals 14 residues. The CDR3 protein is CASSQNYGGETQYF. In DNA form, the CDR3 reads TGTGCCAGCAGCCAAAACTATGGGGGGGAGACCCAGTACTTC.

The rearrangement links TRBV7-2 to TRBJ2-4; possibly TRBD1 for D (5 bases). The CDR3 has 13 amino acids. Germline V gives CDR1 SGHTA, CDR2 FQGNSA. With 1 base removed from V and 10 bases from J, the gap between germline ends came to 11 bases. Here the CDR3 DNA reads TGTGCCAGCAGCTTAGGGGGCGATGGGATTCAGTACTTC. It specifies CASSLGGDGIQYF.

This clonotype was found many times. V gene TRBV4-1 combines with J gene TRBJ1-2; D not resolved. The CDR3 is made up of 15 amino acids. Looked up from germline, CDR1 is MGHRA and CDR2 is YSYEKL. Trimming removed 0 bases from V and 0 bases from J, with 8 bases in between. CDR3 loop: CASSQDAQANYGYTF. In nucleotides, the CDR3 is TGCGCCAGCAGCCAAGATGCCCAGGCTAACTATGGCTACACCTTC.

A few counts support this clonotype. V and J are TRBV25-1 and TRBJ2-6; the D gene is possibly TRBD2 (5 bases). There are 15 residues in the CDR3. Per the germline V gene, CDR1 is MGHDK and CDR2 is SYGVNS. V was shortened by 2 bases and J by 0 bases, with 5 bases between the two germline ends. The CDR3 DNA sequence: TGTGCCAGCAGTGAAAGCGGCTCTGGGGCCAACGTCCTGACTTTC. Its protein product is CASSESGSGANVLTF. The entire variable domain, with the rest obtained from reference TRBV25-1 and TRBJ2-6, is as follows: EADIYQTPRYLVIGTGKKITLECSQTMGHDKMYWYQQDPGMELHLIHYSYGVNSTEKGDLSSESTVSRIRTEHFPLTLESARPSHTSQYLCASSESGSGANVLTFGAGSRLTVL.